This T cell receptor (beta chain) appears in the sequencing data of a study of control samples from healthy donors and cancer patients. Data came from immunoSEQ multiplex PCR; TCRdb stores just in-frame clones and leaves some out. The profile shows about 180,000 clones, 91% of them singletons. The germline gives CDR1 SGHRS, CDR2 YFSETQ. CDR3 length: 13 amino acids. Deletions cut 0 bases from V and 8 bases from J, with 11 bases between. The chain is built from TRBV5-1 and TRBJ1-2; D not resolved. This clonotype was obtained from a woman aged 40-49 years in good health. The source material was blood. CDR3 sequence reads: CASSLALGEGYTF. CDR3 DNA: TGCGCCAGCAGCTTGGCTTTGGGCGAGGGCTACACCTTC.